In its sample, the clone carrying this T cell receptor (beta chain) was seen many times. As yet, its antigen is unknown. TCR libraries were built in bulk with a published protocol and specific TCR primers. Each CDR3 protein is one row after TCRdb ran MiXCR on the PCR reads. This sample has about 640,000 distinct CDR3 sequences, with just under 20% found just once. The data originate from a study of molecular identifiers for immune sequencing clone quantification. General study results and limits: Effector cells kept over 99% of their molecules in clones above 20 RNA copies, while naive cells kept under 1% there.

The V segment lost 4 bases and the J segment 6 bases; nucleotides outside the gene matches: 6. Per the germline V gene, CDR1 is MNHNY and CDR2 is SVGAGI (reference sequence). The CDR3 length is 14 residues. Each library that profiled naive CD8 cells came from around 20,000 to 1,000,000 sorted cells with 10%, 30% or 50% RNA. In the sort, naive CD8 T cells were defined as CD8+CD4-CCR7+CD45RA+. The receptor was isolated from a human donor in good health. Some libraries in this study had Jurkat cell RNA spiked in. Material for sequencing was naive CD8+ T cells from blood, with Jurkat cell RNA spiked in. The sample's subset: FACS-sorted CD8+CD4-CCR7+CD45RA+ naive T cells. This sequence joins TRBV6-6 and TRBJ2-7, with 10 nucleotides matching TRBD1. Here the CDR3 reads CASSFRQGASEQYF. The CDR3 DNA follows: TGTGCCAGCAGTTTCCGACAGGGGGCTAGCGAGCAGTACTTC.